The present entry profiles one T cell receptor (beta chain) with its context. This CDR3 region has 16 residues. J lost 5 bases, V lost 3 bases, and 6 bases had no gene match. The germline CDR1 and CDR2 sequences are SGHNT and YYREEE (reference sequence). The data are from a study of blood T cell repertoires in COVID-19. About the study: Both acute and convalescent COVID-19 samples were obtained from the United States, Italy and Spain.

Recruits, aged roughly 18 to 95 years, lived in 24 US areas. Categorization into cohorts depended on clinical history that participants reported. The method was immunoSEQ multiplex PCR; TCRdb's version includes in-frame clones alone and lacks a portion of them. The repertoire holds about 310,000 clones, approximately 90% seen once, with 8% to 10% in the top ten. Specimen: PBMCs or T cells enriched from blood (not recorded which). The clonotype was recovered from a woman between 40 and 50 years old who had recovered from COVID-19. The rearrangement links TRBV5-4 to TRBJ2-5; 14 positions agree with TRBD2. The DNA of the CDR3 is TGTGCCAGCAGCTCTCCTCGGACTAGCGGGGGGGAGACCCAGTACTTC. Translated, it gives CASSSPRTSGGETQYF.